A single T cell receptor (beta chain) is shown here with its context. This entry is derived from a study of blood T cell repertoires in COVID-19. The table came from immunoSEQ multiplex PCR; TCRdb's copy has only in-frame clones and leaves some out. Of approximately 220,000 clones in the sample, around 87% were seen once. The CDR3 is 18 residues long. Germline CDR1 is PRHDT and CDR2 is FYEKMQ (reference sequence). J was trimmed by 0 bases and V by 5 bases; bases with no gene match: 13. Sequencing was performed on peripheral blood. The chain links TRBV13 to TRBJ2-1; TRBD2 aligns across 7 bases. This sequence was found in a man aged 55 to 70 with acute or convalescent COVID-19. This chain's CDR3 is CASSNPAGESSSYNEQFF. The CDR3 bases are TGTGCCAGCAGCAACCCCGCGGGGGAATCTAGCTCCTACAATGAGCAGTTCTTC.